This T cell receptor (beta chain) was obtained from a study of neurological immune-mediated disorders. Whole-study findings and limits: The expanded clones of different subjects shared no CDR3 amino acid sequences (suggesting private repertoires in all groups).

The time point was: longitudinal time-point 3. PBMCs stored at -80 C, 2 million in total, were the source of the unsorted libraries. The CDR3 runs 14 residues. Germline V lookup: CDR1 DFQATT, CDR2 SNEGSKA (reference sequence). The V gene lost 4 bases and the J gene lost 8 bases, with 20 bases spanning the gap. TCRdb ran MiXCR on the 5' RACE reads and lists one entry per CDR3 protein. Seen here are more than 40,000 distinct CDR3 sequences, approximately 12% observed once, and the top ten hold approximately 10%. This clonotype has at least ten counts. Its antigen is unidentified. Input material: PBMCs. This TCR was sampled from a male donor with HTLV-1-associated myelopathy (HAM/TSP). The chain is built from TRBV20-1 and TRBJ1-1; unclear D gene. The CDR3 protein is CSAIWTARTWEAFF. The CDR3 nucleotides read TGCAGTGCTATATGGACCGCCCGAACGTGGGAAGCTTTCTTT.